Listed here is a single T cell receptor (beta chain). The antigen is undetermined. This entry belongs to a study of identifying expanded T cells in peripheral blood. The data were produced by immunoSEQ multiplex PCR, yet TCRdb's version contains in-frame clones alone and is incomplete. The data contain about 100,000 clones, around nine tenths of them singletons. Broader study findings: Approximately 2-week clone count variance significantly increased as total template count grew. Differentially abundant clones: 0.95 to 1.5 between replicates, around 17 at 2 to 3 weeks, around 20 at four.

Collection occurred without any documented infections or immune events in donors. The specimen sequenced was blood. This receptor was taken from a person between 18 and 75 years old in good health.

The CDR3 region has the DNA TGTGCCAGCAGTGAAGGAAGGACAGGGTCAAGTTGGGAAGCCTACGAGCAGTACTTC. This codes for CASSEGRTGSSWEAYEQYF. The rearrangement joins TRBV6-1 to TRBJ2-7, with 8 nucleotides matching TRBD1. Germline CDR1 and CDR2: MNHNS and SASEGT. Trimming cost V 1 base and J 2 bases; bases outside gene matches: 16. CDR3 length: 19 amino acids.